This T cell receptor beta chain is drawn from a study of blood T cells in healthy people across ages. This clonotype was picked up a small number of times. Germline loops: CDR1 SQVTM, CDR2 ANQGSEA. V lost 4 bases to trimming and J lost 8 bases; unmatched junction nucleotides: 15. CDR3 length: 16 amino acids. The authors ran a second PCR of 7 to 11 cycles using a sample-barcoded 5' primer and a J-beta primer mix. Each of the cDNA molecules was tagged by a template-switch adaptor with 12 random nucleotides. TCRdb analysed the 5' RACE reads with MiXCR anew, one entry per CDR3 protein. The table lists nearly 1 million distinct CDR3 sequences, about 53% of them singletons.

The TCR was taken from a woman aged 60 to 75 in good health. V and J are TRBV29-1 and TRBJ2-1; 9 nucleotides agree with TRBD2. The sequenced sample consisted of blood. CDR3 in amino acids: CSVVSSGKGVTYEQFF. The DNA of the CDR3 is TGCAGCGTTGTCTCTAGCGGGAAGGGGGTAACATATGAGCAGTTCTTC.